Below, one T cell receptor beta chain is given with its context. Its antigen is not known. The sample originates from a study of CD8 T cells in ankylosing spondylitis. Study observations and caveats: One TCR beta motif, made up of roughly 8 highly homologous variants, appeared characteristic of ankylosing spondylitis blood.

One entry per CDR3 protein results from TCRdb running MiXCR on the 5' RACE reads. The profile covers roughly 400,000 distinct CDR3 sequences, with about a fifth appearing a single time and about 16% taken by the ten largest. This CDR3 has 14 amino acids. Germline CDR1 and CDR2: DFQATT and SNEGSKA (reference sequence). V dropped 6 bases and J dropped 6 bases, with 21 bases sitting between them. The sequence came from a male donor with ankylosing spondylitis. The chain joins TRBV20-1 to TRBJ2-7; TRBD2 might be the D (5 bases). Sequencing input: blood, either unsorted or a sorted T cell fraction (not recorded which). The CDR3 reads CSATLGGGVGEQYF. DNA for the CDR3: TGCAGTGCAACTCTAGGAGGAGGTGTGGGCGAGCAGTACTTC.